A selection of T cell receptor beta chains follows, all from one sample in a study of shared clonotypes between healthy human individuals. The repertoire was sequenced with immunoSEQ multiplex PCR; TCRdb's copy has only in-frame clones and lacks some. This repertoire shows approximately 2,300,000 clones, just under 95% found once; its top ten account for approximately 0.41%. The sample was naive CD4+ T cells from PBMCs. The receptors come from a man aged 18 to 35 in good health. Some clones in this sample may be carry-over from other donors' samples. The CDR3 runs from the conserved cysteine through the conserved F or W. D genes are given only for firm matches. Clone size is given for some rows only: seen once, a few or many times, or a class if the clone is expanded.

v_call	clone_size	d_call	j_call	cdr3_nt	cdr3_aa
TRBV11-2	.	.	TRBJ2-1	TGTGCCAGCAGCCGACTACCATCCTACAATGAGCAGTTCTTC	CASSRLPSYNEQFF
TRBV6-5	.	.	TRBJ2-7	TGTGCCAGCAGTTACGAGCCCTACGAGCAGTACTTC	CASSYEPYEQYF
TRBV10-3	.	.	TRBJ1-2	TGTGCCATCAAAGACCCAAACTATGGCTACACCTTC	CAIKDPNYGYTF
TRBV30	few	.	TRBJ1-1	TGTGCCTGGAGTTTTCAGACAGGGAACACTGAAGCTTTCTTT	CAWSFQTGNTEAFF
TRBV7-6	.	TRBD1	TRBJ2-5	TGTGCCAGCAGCTTGGGGACAGGGGGGGAGACCCAGTACTTC	CASSLGTGGETQYF
TRBV9	.	TRBD2	TRBJ2-2	TGTGCCAGCAGCGAAACTAGCGGAAACACCGGGGAGCTGTTTTTT	CASSETSGNTGELFF
TRBV5-1	once	TRBD2	TRBJ2-3	TGCGCCAGCAGCTTGGTAGCGGGTAGTTTGTATACGCAGTATTTT	CASSLVAGSLYTQYF
TRBV6-5	.	TRBD1	TRBJ1-5	TGTGCCAGCAGTCCTAGGGGGCTGAGCAATCAGCCCCAGCATTTT	CASSPRGLSNQPQHF
TRBV5-1	once	.	TRBJ2-3	TGCGCCAGCAGCCCCCCGGCTATTAGCACAGATACGCAGTATTTT	CASSPPAISTDTQYF
TRBV5-1	.	TRBD2	TRBJ2-5	TGCGCCAGCAGCGATGCTAGCGGGACCCAAGAGACCCAGTACTTC	CASSDASGTQETQYF
TRBV5-1	few	.	TRBJ2-7	TGCGCCAGCAGCCGGGACGTCGACTCCTACGAGCAGTACTTC	CASSRDVDSYEQYF
TRBV27	once	.	TRBJ1-5	TGTGCCAGCAGCCCAGCAGGGGTCGGGAATCAGCCCCAGCATTTT	CASSPAGVGNQPQHF
TRBV7-3	.	.	TRBJ1-5	TGTGCCAGCAGCTTAGGGCAGAATCAGCCCCAGCATTTT	CASSLGQNQPQHF
TRBV5-6	.	.	TRBJ2-1	TGTGCCAGCAGCGCCCGGGCCTTCATGCCCCCGGTAGATGAGCAGTTCTTC	CASSARAFMPPVDEQFF
TRBV29-1	.	.	TRBJ2-1	TGCAGCGTTGGACGGGTGTCCCCGAGGGACAATGAGCAGTTCTTC	CSVGRVSPRDNEQFF
TRBV6-1	.	.	TRBJ1-5	TGTGCCAGCAAGGAACAGAGCAATCAGCCCCAGCATTTT	CASKEQSNQPQHF
TRBV29-1	.	TRBD1	TRBJ1-2	TGCAGCGTAGGACAGGGGAGTGACAATGGCTACACCTTC	CSVGQGSDNGYTF
TRBV11-2	.	.	TRBJ2-6	TGTGCCAGCAGCTTGGGATCCCTCCGGGGGGCCAACGTCCTGACTTTC	CASSLGSLRGANVLTF
TRBV7-3	.	.	TRBJ2-3	TGTGCCAGCAGCTTAAGTGTAGCGGCTAGCACAGATACGCAGTATTTT	CASSLSVAASTDTQYF
TRBV29-1	.	.	TRBJ2-5	TGCAGCGTTGAAGATCAGCACCAAGAGACCCAGTACTTC	CSVEDQHQETQYF
TRBV18	.	.	TRBJ2-2	TGTGCCAGCTCACCAGGGACGTCATTACTCCGAGCGACCGCCGGGGAGCTGTTTTTT	CASSPGTSLLRATAGELFF
TRBV7-2	.	.	TRBJ2-5	TGTGCCAGCAGCTTAGAAGTGGCCCAAGAGACCCAGTACTTC	CASSLEVAQETQYF